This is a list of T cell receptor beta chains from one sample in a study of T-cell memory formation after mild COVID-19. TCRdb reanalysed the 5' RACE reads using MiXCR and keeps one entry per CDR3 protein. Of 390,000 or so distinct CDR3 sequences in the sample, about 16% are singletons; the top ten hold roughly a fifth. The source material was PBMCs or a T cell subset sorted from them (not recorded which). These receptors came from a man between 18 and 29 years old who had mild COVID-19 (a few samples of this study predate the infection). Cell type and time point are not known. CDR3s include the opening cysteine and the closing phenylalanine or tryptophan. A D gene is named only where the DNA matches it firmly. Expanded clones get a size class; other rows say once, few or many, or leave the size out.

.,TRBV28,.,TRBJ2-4,TGTGCCAGCAGTCCCTTTGAGGCCAAAAACATTCAGTACTTC,CASSPFEAKNIQYF
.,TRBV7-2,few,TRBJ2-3,TGTGCCAGCAGCCCCAGCCTCTGGGCAGATACGCAGTATTTT,CASSPSLWADTQYF
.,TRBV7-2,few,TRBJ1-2,TGTGCCAGCAGCTTTGGGGGCCAGAAAGGCTACACCTTC,CASSFGGQKGYTF
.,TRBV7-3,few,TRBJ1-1,TGTGCCAGCAGCTTATCGGTTAAGGGTACTGAAGCTTTCTTT,CASSLSVKGTEAFF
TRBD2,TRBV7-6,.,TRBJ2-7,TGTGCCAGCAGCCCGACTAGCGGGGGCCACTACGAGCAGTACTTC,CASSPTSGGHYEQYF
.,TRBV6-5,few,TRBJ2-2,TGTGCCAGCAGTTACGGTCAGGGCAAGGGGATCGCAGGCACCGGGGAGCTGTTTTTT,CASSYGQGKGIAGTGELFF
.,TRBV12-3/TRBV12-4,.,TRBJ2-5,TGTGCCAGCAGTTGGGCCGTGGGCTGGGAAGAGACCCAGTACTTC,CASSWAVGWEETQYF
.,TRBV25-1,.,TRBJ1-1,TGTGCCAGCAGTGAAACTTCTACAGGGAACACTGAAGCTTTCTTT,CASSETSTGNTEAFF
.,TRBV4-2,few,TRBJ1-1,TGTGCCAGCAGCCCCCAGGTTAGGGGATGGGGCACTGAAGCTTTCTTT,CASSPQVRGWGTEAFF
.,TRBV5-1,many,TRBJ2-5,TGCGCCAGCAGCTTGGGGTCAGGGGAGACCCAGTACTTC,CASSLGSGETQYF
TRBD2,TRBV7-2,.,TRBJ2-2,TGTGCCAGCAGCTCCTCGAGCGGGACGCACGGGGAGCTGTTTTTT,CASSSSSGTHGELFF
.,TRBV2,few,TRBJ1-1,TGTGCCAGCAGTTACTGGGGCTGGCTGAACACTGAAGCTTTCTTT,CASSYWGWLNTEAFF
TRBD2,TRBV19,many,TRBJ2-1,TGTGCCAGTAGTATCCATGCGGGGGGGAGCAATGAGCAGTTCTTC,CASSIHAGGSNEQFF
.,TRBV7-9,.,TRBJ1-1,TGTGCCAGCAGCTCTTCCCGACCGGGGTCAGCTCAAGCTTTCTTT,CASSSSRPGSAQAFF
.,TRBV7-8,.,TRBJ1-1,TGTGCCAGCAGCCCCCCTCCGGGGATTGAAGCTTTCTTT,CASSPPPGIEAFF
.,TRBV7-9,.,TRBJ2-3,TGTGCCAGCAGCTTAGGGCCGACAGCAGATACGCAGTATTTT,CASSLGPTADTQYF
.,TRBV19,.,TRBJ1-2,TGTGCCACCACCCCCGACAGGATCTATGGCTACACCTTC,CATTPDRIYGYTF
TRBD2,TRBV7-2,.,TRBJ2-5,TGTGCCAGCAGTCCCGGGAGGCGGGGGACCCAGTACTTC,CASSPGRRGTQYF
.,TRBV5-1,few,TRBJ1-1,TGCGCCAGCAGCTTGGGGGGCTGGGAAACTGAAGCTTTCTTT,CASSLGGWETEAFF
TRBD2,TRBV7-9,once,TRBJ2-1,TGTGCCAGCAGCGAGGGACTAGCGGAGAGCTCCTACAATGAGCAGTTCTTC,CASSEGLAESSYNEQFF
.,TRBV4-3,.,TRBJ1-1,TGCGCCAGCAGCCAAGATCGGGACGGGAACACTGAAGCTTTCTTT,CASSQDRDGNTEAFF
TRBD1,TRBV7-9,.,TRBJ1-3,TGTGCCAGCAGCTGGACAGGGGTCTCTGGAAACACCATATATTTT,CASSWTGVSGNTIYF
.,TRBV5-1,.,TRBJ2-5,TGCGCCAGCAGCCGGGACACCACGGAGGAGACCCAGTACTTC,CASSRDTTEETQYF
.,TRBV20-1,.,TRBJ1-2,TGCAGTGCTACAAGGGGGAAGTATGGCTACACCTTC,CSATRGKYGYTF
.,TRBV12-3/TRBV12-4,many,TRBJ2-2,TGTGCCAGCGGCGATCCGGGACACAGAAACACCGGGGAGCTGTTTTTT,CASGDPGHRNTGELFF
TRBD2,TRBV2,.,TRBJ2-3,TGTGCCAGCAGTGGAGCGGGGGACTCCACAGATACGCAGTATTTT,CASSGAGDSTDTQYF
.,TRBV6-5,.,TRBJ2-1,TGTGCCAGTTCCCCGGGACTCTACAATGAGCAGTTCTTC,CASSPGLYNEQFF
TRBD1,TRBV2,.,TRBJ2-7,TGTGCCATCGCGGCGGTGGGGACAGGGGCGTACGAGCAGTACTTC,CAIAAVGTGAYEQYF
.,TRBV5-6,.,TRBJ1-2,TGTGCCAGCAGCTTGTACCAGGGAATGAGGGGCTACACCTTC,CASSLYQGMRGYTF
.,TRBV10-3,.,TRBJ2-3,TGTGCCATCAGTGAGGCGGTTTTTGGTCCGCAGTATTTT,CAISEAVFGPQYF
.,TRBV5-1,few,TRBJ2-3,TGCGCCAGCAGCTTGGCTAGGACCCGGACAGATACGCAGTATTTT,CASSLARTRTDTQYF
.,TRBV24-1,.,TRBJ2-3,TGTGCCACCAGTGACTATCGGGGCACAGATACGCAGTATTTT,CATSDYRGTDTQYF
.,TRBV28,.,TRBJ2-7,TGTGCCAGCATTAGAGGAACGTACTCCTACGAGCAGTACTTC,CASIRGTYSYEQYF
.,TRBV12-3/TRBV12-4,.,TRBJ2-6,TGTGCCAGCAGTCCGACCGCCTCTGGGGCCAACGTCCTGACTTTC,CASSPTASGANVLTF